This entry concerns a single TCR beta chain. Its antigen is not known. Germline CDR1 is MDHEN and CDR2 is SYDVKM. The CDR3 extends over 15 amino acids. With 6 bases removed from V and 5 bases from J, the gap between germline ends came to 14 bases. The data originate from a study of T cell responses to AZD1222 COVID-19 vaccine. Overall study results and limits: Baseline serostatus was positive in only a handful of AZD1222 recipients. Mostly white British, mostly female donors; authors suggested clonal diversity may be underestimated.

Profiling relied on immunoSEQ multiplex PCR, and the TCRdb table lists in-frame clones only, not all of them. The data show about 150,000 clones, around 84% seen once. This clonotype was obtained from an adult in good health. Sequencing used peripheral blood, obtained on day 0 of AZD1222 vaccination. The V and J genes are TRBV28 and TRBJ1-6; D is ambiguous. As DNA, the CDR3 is TGTGCCAGCAGAGTGGGCAGTTTCAATAATTCACCCCTCCACTTT. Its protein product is CASRVGSFNNSPLHF.